Listed below are T cell receptor beta chains from one sample, sequenced in a study of human T cells and chemical hapten exposure. In TCRdb, the RACE reads were re-called with MiXCR into one record per CDR3 protein. The sample carries under 90,000 distinct CDR3 sequences, roughly 8.8% recorded once. The sample was whole blood, taken in connection with sensitization to the hapten diphenylcyclopropenone (DPC). These receptors all come from a woman aged 40 to 50 with alopecia areata. Some clones in this sample may be carry-over from other donors' samples. Both conserved end residues are part of each CDR3. A D gene is named only where the DNA matches it firmly. Clone sizes are given selectively: once, few, many, or a class where the clone is expanded.

size: few; V: TRBV12-3/TRBV12-4; J: TRBJ2-1; D: TRBD2; CDR3: CASSPGTSGGNNEQFF; DNA: TGTGCCAGCAGCCCCGGGACTAGCGGGGGGAACAATGAGCAGTTCTTC
size: many; V: TRBV7-9; J: TRBJ2-7; D: TRBD1; CDR3: CASTPGTGAYEQYF; DNA: TGTGCCAGCACCCCCGGGACAGGGGCCTACGAGCAGTACTTC
size: many; V: TRBV4-2; J: TRBJ1-6; D: TRBD1; CDR3: CASSQGDRADSPLHF; DNA: TGTGCCAGCAGCCAAGGGGACAGGGCGGACTCACCCCTCCACTTT
size: .; V: TRBV7-9; J: TRBJ1-5; D: TRBD1; CDR3: CASSSQGQPQHF; DNA: TGTGCCAGCAGCTCACAGGGGCAGCCCCAGCATTTT
size: .; V: TRBV7-8; J: TRBJ2-1; D: TRBD2; CDR3: CASSARLAGGSEQFF; DNA: TGTGCCAGCAGCGCCCGACTAGCGGGGGGCAGTGAGCAGTTCTTC
size: .; V: TRBV18; J: TRBJ1-2; D: .; CDR3: CASSPLPTPQDYGYTF; DNA: TGTGCCAGCTCACCACTGCCGACCCCCCAGGACTATGGCTACACCTTC
size: many; V: TRBV4-2; J: TRBJ2-7; D: .; CDR3: CASSQELLDSYEQYF; DNA: TGTGCCAGCAGCCAAGAACTTTTGGACTCCTACGAGCAGTACTTC
size: few; V: TRBV11-2; J: TRBJ2-1; D: TRBD1; CDR3: CASSLGDRNYNEQFF; DNA: TGTGCCAGCAGCTTAGGGGACAGAAACTACAATGAGCAGTTCTTC
size: many; V: TRBV20-1; J: TRBJ2-7; D: TRBD1; CDR3: CSARPRQGVGYSSYEQYF; DNA: TGCAGTGCTAGACCCAGACAGGGGGTGGGATACAGCTCCTACGAGCAGTACTTC
size: .; V: TRBV13; J: TRBJ2-7; D: .; CDR3: CASSEGAHPYEQYF; DNA: TGTGCCAGCAGCGAGGGTGCTCACCCTTACGAGCAGTACTTC
size: .; V: TRBV10-3; J: TRBJ1-6; D: .; CDR3: CAISGFGASKDSPLHF; DNA: TGTGCCATCAGTGGTTTTGGAGCCAGCAAGGATTCACCCCTCCACTTT